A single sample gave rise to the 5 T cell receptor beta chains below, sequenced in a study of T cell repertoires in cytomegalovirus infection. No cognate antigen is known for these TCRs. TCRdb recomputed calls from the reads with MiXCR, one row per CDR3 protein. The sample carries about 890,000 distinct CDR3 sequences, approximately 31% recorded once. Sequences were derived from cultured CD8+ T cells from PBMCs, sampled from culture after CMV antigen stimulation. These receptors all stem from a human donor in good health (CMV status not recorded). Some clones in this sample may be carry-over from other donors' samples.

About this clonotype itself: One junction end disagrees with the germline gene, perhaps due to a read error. CDR3 amino acids: CATSGLDRDTGELFF. CDR3 sequence (DNA): TGTGCCACCAGTGGTTTGGACAGGGATACCGGGGAGCTGTTTTTT. This chain uses TRBV24-1 with TRBJ2-2; 8 bases line up with TRBD1. Looked up from germline, CDR1 is KGHDR and CDR2 is SFDVKD. CDR3 length: 15 amino acids.

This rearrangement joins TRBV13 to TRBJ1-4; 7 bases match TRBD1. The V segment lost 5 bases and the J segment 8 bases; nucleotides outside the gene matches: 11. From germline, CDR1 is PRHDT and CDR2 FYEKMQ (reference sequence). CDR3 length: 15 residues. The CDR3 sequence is CASSPGGKRGEKLFF. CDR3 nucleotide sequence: TGTGCCAGCAGCCCAGGGGGTAAGAGGGGAGAAAAACTGTTTTTT.

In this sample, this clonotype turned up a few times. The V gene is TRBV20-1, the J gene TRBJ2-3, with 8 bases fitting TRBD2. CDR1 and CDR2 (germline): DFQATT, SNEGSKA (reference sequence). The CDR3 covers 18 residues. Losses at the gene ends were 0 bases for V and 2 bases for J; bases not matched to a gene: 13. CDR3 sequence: CSARDRRTIAGSTDTQYF. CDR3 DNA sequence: TGCAGTGCTAGAGATCGGCGAACGATAGCGGGATCCACAGATACGCAGTATTTT.

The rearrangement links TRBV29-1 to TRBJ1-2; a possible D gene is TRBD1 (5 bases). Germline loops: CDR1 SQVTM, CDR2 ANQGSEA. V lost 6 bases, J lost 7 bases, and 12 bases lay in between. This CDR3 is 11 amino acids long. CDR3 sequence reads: CSVENRSGYTF. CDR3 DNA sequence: TGCAGCGTGGAAAACAGGAGTGGCTACACCTTC. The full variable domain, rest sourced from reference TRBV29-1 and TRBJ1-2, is SAVISQKPSRDICQRGTSLTIQCQVDSQVTMMFWYRQQPGQSLTLIATANQGSEATYESGFVIDKFPISRPNLTFSTLTVSNMSPEDSSIYLCSVENRSGYTFGSGTRLTVV.

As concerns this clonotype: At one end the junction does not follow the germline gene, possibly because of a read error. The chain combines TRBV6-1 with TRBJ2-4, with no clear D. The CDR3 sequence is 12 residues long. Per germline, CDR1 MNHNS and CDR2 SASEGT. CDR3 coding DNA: TGTGCCAGCAGTGCGGCGATTCAGGATTCCGTTTTC. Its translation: CASSAAIQDSVF.